This TCR beta chain was captured by sequencing in a study of Graves' ophthalmopathy and Graves' hyperthyroidism. Looking at the study overall: Ahead of any treatment, peripheral blood was obtained at the initial diagnosis.

Using RNA transcripts, the TCR beta CDR3 regions were amplified. After a first-round RT-PCR with HTBI primers, a second-round multiplex PCR was run. Each CDR3 protein is one row after TCRdb ran MiXCR on the multiplex PCR reads. The sample has almost 750,000 distinct CDR3 sequences, 40% seen once. Orbital computed tomography, together with clinical symptoms, serum thyroxine, TRAb and thyroid ultrasound, was used for diagnosis. This clonotype was recorded a few times. The TCR was taken from an adult man with Graves' ophthalmopathy. The specimen sequenced was peripheral blood.

The CDR3 coding sequence is TGTGCCAGCAGCTTATTCGCGGGAACCTACGAGCAGTACTTC. Translation gives CASSLFAGTYEQYF. The gene calls are TRBV7-8 and TRBJ2-7; perhaps TRBD2 as D (6 bases). Trimming took 2 bases from V and 2 from J, leaving 10 bases between them. CDR3 size: 14 residues. Germline CDR1 SGHVS, CDR2 FQNEAQ.